One and the same sample provided the 18 T cell receptor beta chains below, sequenced in a study of CD8+CD57+ T cells in acquired aplastic anemia. The template for TCR beta VDJ and CDR3 sequence profiling was genomic DNA. Each CDR3 protein gets one entry after TCRdb re-called the reads with MiXCR. The sample has 150,000 to 200,000 distinct CDR3 sequences; 55% to 70% are singletons. Specimen: sorted CD4+, CD8+, or CD8+CD57+ T cells (not recorded which) from PBMCs. The receptor source for this set is a human donor with severe aplastic anemia or a healthy control (not recorded which).

This clonotype was detected once. The chain combines TRBV6-5 with TRBJ2-5; TRBD2 matches at 7 bases. V trimming: 2 bases; J trimming: 5 bases; junction bases outside the gene matches: 2. The germline CDR1 and CDR2 sequences are MNHEY and SVGAGI. This CDR3 has 13 residues. For the CDR3, the DNA is TGTGCCAGCAGTTACCGCGGGGGTGAGACCCAGTACTTC. This encodes CASSYRGGETQYF.

This clonotype appeared a single time. V gene TRBV11-1 combines with J gene TRBJ2-1, with 10 bases lining up with TRBD2. The CDR3 sequence is 13 residues long. From germline, CDR1 is SGHAT and CDR2 FQDESV (reference sequence). Germline trimming cut 6 bases from V and 15 bases from J; bases unmatched to any gene: 11. The CDR3 DNA reads as TGTGCCAGCAGAGGTCTAGCGGGGGATAGTCGGTTCTTC. Amino acid sequence: CASRGLAGDSRFF.

The chain has TRBV9 and TRBJ2-1, with D perhaps TRBD1 (6 bases). This CDR3 has 16 amino acids. Trimming took 0 bases from V and 5 from J, leaving 15 bases between them. The germline V gene has CDR1 SGDLS and CDR2 YYNGEE. The CDR3 DNA follows: TGTGCCAGCAGCGTAGCTACAGGGACGTTCGACAATGAGCAGTTCTTC. It encodes CASSVATGTFDNEQFF.

The chain uses TRBV9 and TRBJ2-3; TRBD2 might be the D (6 bases). CDR3 length: 17 residues. CDR1 SGDLS and CDR2 YYNGEE come from the germline V gene. V gave up 1 base and J gave up 11 bases, with 26 bases separating them. CDR3 DNA: TGTGCCAGCAGCGTAACGAAGGGCGGAGGGATCTACAATGAGCAGTATTTT. Translation: CASSVTKGGGIYNEQYF.

This clonotype was seen ten or more times. The chain links TRBV29-1 to TRBJ2-5; possibly TRBD1 for D (6 bases). Germline V CDR1 and CDR2: SQVTM, ANQGSEA. The CDR3 sequence is 14 residues long. Trimming took 3 bases from V and 5 from J, leaving 16 bases between them. CDR3 region: CSVEAAGDVETQYF. Written as DNA, the CDR3 is TGCAGCGTTGAGGCGGCAGGGGATGTCGAGACCCAGTACTTC.

This clonotype appeared once. The genes are TRBV19 and TRBJ2-2; 7 nucleotides align to TRBD1. The CDR3 is 15 residues long. After removal of 5 bases from V and 3 bases from J, the junction contained 6 bases not matched to a gene. CDR1 LNHDA and CDR2 SQIVND come from the germline V gene (reference sequence). For the CDR3, the DNA is TGTGCCAGTAGTCCTGACAGGGTCGACACCGGGGAGCTGTTTTTT. Encoded protein: CASSPDRVDTGELFF.

CDR3 bases: TGTGCCAGCAGCCCGACACCATTAATGGAGCAGTTCTTC. It yields the protein CASSPTPLMEQFF. The rearrangement links TRBV12-3 or TRBV12-4 to TRBJ2-1; D not resolved. The CDR3 is 13 residues long. V was cut by 6 bases and J by 10 bases, with 16 bases left in between.

The chain combines TRBV7-2 with TRBJ2-7, with TRBD1 matching 9 bases. Germline CDR1 reads SGHTA; CDR2 reads FQGNSA. This CDR3 has 15 amino acids. After removal of 4 bases from V and 6 bases from J, the junction contained 10 bases not matched to a gene. The CDR3 DNA follows: TGTGCCAGCAGCTGGGGGGGACAGGGACGGGGCGAGCAGTACTTC. Amino acids: CASSWGGQGRGEQYF.

V and J are TRBV7-2 and TRBJ2-7; D is unresolved. The length of the CDR3 is 15 residues. Germline CDR1 and CDR2: SGHTA and FQGNSA. Trimming removed 7 bases at V and 2 bases at J, with 18 bases between. The CDR3 DNA sequence: TGTGCCAGCACCCTATCACCACTCTTAACCTACGAGCAGTACTTC. The encoded protein is CASTLSPLLTYEQYF.

The genes are TRBV29-1 and TRBJ1-1; D is perhaps TRBD1 (5 bases). The CDR3 contains 12 residues. V was trimmed by 5 bases and J by 5 bases, leaving 12 bases between them. Germline V CDR1 and CDR2: SQVTM, ANQGSEA. CDR3 DNA sequence: TGCAGCGTTTGGCAGGGAGGGACTGAAGCTTTCTTT. This codes for CSVWQGGTEAFF.

This clonotype has just a few counts. The CDR3 loop reads CASSEAGRETQYF. The CDR3, as DNA: TGTGCCAGCAGCGAAGCGGGACGGGAGACCCAGTACTTC. V is TRBV7-9 and J is TRBJ2-5; 7 nucleotides line up with TRBD2. V was pared by 5 bases and J by 5 bases, with 5 bases of the junction left unmatched. The CDR3 has 13 residues. CDR1 and CDR2 (germline): SEHNR, FQNEAQ (reference sequence).

The V gene is TRBV12-3 or TRBV12-4, the J gene TRBJ1-6, with D hard to call. CDR3 length: 13 residues. The V end lost 5 bases, the J end lost 7 bases, and 9 bases lay between the germline ends. CDR3 nucleotides: TGTGCCAGCAGTCCTCCCTCAAATTCACCCCTCCACTTT. It specifies CASSPPSNSPLHF.

The chain combines TRBV19 with TRBJ1-5; 8 bases are shared with TRBD1. This CDR3 contains 14 residues. V lost 6 bases to trimming and J lost 5 bases; unmatched junction nucleotides: 6. Germline loops: CDR1 LNHDA, CDR2 SQIVND (reference sequence). The CDR3 protein is CASRVRQGYQPQHF. The CDR3 DNA reads as TGTGCCAGTAGGGTCCGACAGGGGTATCAGCCCCAGCATTTT.

The chain is built from TRBV5-1 and TRBJ1-5; no firm D call. The V gene's germline CDR1 is SGHRS and CDR2 YFSETQ. Trimming pared 0 bases from V and 5 bases from J, leaving 12 bases between. The CDR3 loop spans 15 amino acids. The CDR3 DNA is TGCGCCAGCAGCTTGGGGTTCGGTGGAGATCAGCCCCAGCATTTT. Amino acids: CASSLGFGGDQPQHF.

The chain carries TRBV4-1 and TRBJ2-7; possible D gene TRBD1, 6 bases. Germline V gene sequence: CDR1 MGHRA, CDR2 YSYEKL. Trimming stripped 4 bases from V and 3 bases from J, with 13 bases between. This CDR3 is built from 14 residues. DNA of the CDR3: TGCGCCAGCAGCCTGGGACACCTCGACTACGAGCAGTACTTC. It specifies CASSLGHLDYEQYF.

In regard to this clonotype: The junction departs from the called germline gene at one end, perhaps through a read error. CDR3 coding DNA: TGTGCCAGTAAGGGACAGGGTAATCAAAAACTGTTTTTT. The encoded protein is CASKGQGNQKLFF. V usage is TRBV19 and J usage is TRBJ1-4; 9 bases agree with TRBD1. Germline assignment: CDR1 LNHDA and CDR2 SQIVND (reference sequence). The length of the CDR3 is 13 residues.

The chain is built from TRBV15 and TRBJ1-1; no clear D gene. The V end lost 3 bases, the J end lost 7 bases, and 15 bases lay between the germline ends. The CDR3 sequence is 14 residues long. Germline CDR1 is LNHNV and CDR2 is YYDKDF (reference sequence). The CDR3 protein is CATSSGGSLNEAFF. CDR3 DNA sequence: TGTGCCACCAGCAGTGGTGGGTCGTTGAATGAAGCTTTCTTT. Drawing the rest from reference TRBV15 and TRBJ1-1, the complete variable domain is DAMVIQNPRYQVTQFGKPVTLSCSQTLNHNVMYWYQQKSSQAPKLLFHYYDKDFNNEADTPDNFQSRRPNTSFCFLDIRSPGLGDTAMYLCATSSGGSLNEAFFGQGTRLTVV.

The V and J genes are TRBV9 and TRBJ2-7; D is possibly TRBD1 (6 bases). From germline, CDR1 is SGDLS and CDR2 YYNGEE. V dropped 1 base and J dropped 2 bases, with 19 bases sitting between them. This CDR3 is built from 17 residues. The CDR3 bases are TGTGCCAGCAGCGTACACGGGGACATTAGTTATCCCTACGAGCAGTACTTC. Translated: CASSVHGDISYPYEQYF.